The 17 T cell receptor beta chains given below trace back to one sample, sequenced in a study of T cell changes during pregnancy in multiple sclerosis. Measured with immunoSEQ multiplex PCR; TCRdb has only the in-frame clones, and not every one. The sample has approximately 52,000 clones; approximately 92% are singletons. The source material was CD4+ T cells from peripheral blood mononuclear cells, sampled in the third trimester of pregnancy. The receptors come from a female donor with multiple sclerosis, enrolled in a pregnancy study.

The V gene is TRBV15, the J gene TRBJ1-5; 7 bases are a match to TRBD1. The CDR3 runs to 15 residues. CDR1 and CDR2 from the germline V gene are LNHNV and YYDKDF (reference sequence). The V segment lost 5 bases and the J segment 5 bases; nucleotides outside the gene matches: 9. CDR3 loop: CATSARQGLYQPQHF. The CDR3 DNA follows: TGTGCCACCAGCGCCCGACAGGGACTTTATCAGCCCCAGCATTTT.

The V and J genes are TRBV6-1 and TRBJ1-2; 7 nucleotides match TRBD1. Unmatched junction bases numbered 7, after V lost 4 bases and J lost 11 bases. Germline-derived CDR1 and CDR2 are MNHNS and SASEGT. The CDR3 has 12 amino acids. The CDR3 here is CASSGDSGRYTF. CDR3 bases: TGTGCCAGCAGTGGGGACAGCGGTCGTTACACCTTC.

This chain uses TRBV15 with TRBJ1-1; D is possibly TRBD1 (6 bases). The CDR3 consists of 15 residues. Deletions cut 0 bases from V and 6 bases from J, with 14 bases between. Germline CDR1 and CDR2: LNHNV and YYDKDF (reference sequence). The CDR3 spells CATSRDTGSGAEAFF. The CDR3, as DNA: TGTGCCACCAGCAGAGATACGGGGTCAGGGGCTGAAGCTTTCTTT. Using reference TRBV15 and TRBJ1-1 for the parts outside the CDR3, the full variable domain is DAMVIQNPRYQVTQFGKPVTLSCSQTLNHNVMYWYQQKSSQAPKLLFHYYDKDFNNEADTPDNFQSRRPNTSFCFLDIRSPGLGDTAMYLCATSRDTGSGAEAFFGQGTRLTVV.

V usage is TRBV4-2 and J usage is TRBJ1-5; 10 bases agree with TRBD1. There are 17 residues in the CDR3. Germline V CDR1 and CDR2: LGHNA, YNFKEQ. The V segment lost 1 base and the J segment 5 bases; nucleotides outside the gene matches: 8. CDR3 residues: CASSQGERGTGDQPQHF. The CDR3 region has the DNA TGTGCCAGCAGCCAAGGGGAACGCGGGACAGGGGATCAGCCCCAGCATTTT.

The chain uses TRBV5-4 and TRBJ2-2, with a tentative D call TRBD2 (6 bases). The V gene's germline CDR1 is SGHNT and CDR2 YYREEE (reference sequence). This CDR3 contains 16 residues. V was pared by 4 bases and J by 1 base, with 14 bases between. DNA for the CDR3: TGTGCCAGCAGCCCCCTCGGACTATTGAACACCGGGGAGCTGTTTTTT. This gives the protein CASSPLGLLNTGELFF.

The rearrangement joins TRBV7-9 to TRBJ2-1; TRBD2 agrees at 12 bases. Germline V gene sequence: CDR1 SEHNR, CDR2 FQNEAQ (reference sequence). Trimming removed 5 bases from V and 5 bases from J; junction bases left unmatched: 4. This CDR3 region has 15 residues. In DNA form, the CDR3 reads TGTGCCAGCAGCGCGGGACTAGCGGGTCACAATGAGCAGTTCTTC. This codes for CASSAGLAGHNEQFF.

The V call is TRBV6-5, the J call TRBJ2-5, with D possibly matching TRBD2 (7 bases). Germline V CDR1 and CDR2: MNHEY, SVGAGI. There are 16 residues in the CDR3. The ends were cut back, 0 bases at V and 6 bases at J, with 17 bases in the middle. The CDR3 nucleotides are TGTGCCAGCAGTTACTCGAGGGGGGGCCCCCTTAAGACCCAGTACTTC. Its protein product is CASSYSRGGPLKTQYF.

The rearrangement uses TRBV5-1 and TRBJ2-1, with D maybe TRBD2 (6 bases). The CDR3 has 14 residues. Germline CDR1 reads SGHRS; CDR2 reads YFSETQ. Between the trimmed V and J ends, which lost 3 bases and 8 bases, there was a span of 15 bases. The CDR3 loop reads CASSSGLSGDEQFF. For the CDR3, the DNA is TGCGCCAGCAGCTCGGGACTTTCAGGCGATGAGCAGTTCTTC.

The V call is TRBV11-2, the J call TRBJ2-7, with D possibly being TRBD1 (5 bases). V lost 1 base and J 9 bases, leaving 13 bases between the germline ends. Germline loops: CDR1 SGHAT, CDR2 FQNNGV. The length of the CDR3 is 13 residues. CDR3 bases: TGTGCCAGCAGCTTAGTAGTAGGGGTTGGGCAGTACTTC. This gives the protein CASSLVVGVGQYF.

The CDR3 DNA reads TGTGCCAGCAGCCAGGCCCAGGGGGTTGGAAACACCATATATTTT. Its protein is CASSQAQGVGNTIYF. The chain is built from TRBV4-2 and TRBJ1-3, with TRBD1 identical over 7 bases. V lost 3 bases to trimming and J lost 3 bases; unmatched junction nucleotides: 5. CDR3 length: 15 residues. Per the germline V gene, CDR1 is LGHNA and CDR2 is YNFKEQ.

The J gene is TRBJ2-3, the V gene TRBV9; TRBD2 matches 12 bases. This CDR3 has 17 amino acids. CDR1 is SGDLS, CDR2 YYNGEE, per germline. Germline trimming cut 0 bases from V and 6 bases from J; bases unmatched to any gene: 8. CDR3 protein: CASSVDPSGGAVDTQYF. The CDR3, as DNA: TGTGCCAGCAGCGTAGACCCTAGCGGGGGGGCCGTGGATACGCAGTATTTT. The full variable domain, in which reference TRBV9 and TRBJ2-3 provide the parts outside the CDR3, is DSGVTQTPKHLITATGQRVTLRCSPRSGDLSVYWYQQSLDQGLQFLIQYYNGEERAKGNILERFSAQQFPDLHSELNLSSLELGDSALYFCASSVDPSGGAVDTQYFGPGTRLTVL.

The V and J genes are TRBV11-3 and TRBJ2-7; weak D call: TRBD1 (6 bases). This CDR3 contains 15 residues. The V end lost 5 bases, the J end lost 2 bases, and 16 bases lay between the germline ends. CDR1 is SGHNT, CDR2 YENEEA, per germline. The CDR3 bases are TGTGCCAGCAGCCTATCAGCAGGGGTTCCCTACGAGCAGTACTTC. Translation: CASSLSAGVPYEQYF.

This clone was counted a few times. The rearrangement uses TRBV19 and TRBJ1-1, with a possible D match to TRBD1 (6 bases). Looked up from germline, CDR1 is LNHDA and CDR2 is SQIVND (reference sequence). The CDR3 totals 13 residues. V lost 5 bases, J lost 2 bases, and 9 bases lay in between. The DNA of the CDR3 is TGTGCCAGTAGTCCCAGGGGAAACACTGAAGCTTTCTTT. The encoded protein is CASSPRGNTEAFF.

The J gene is TRBJ2-7, the V gene TRBV5-4; 8 positions agree with TRBD2. This CDR3 is built from 15 residues. Per the germline V gene, CDR1 is SGHNT and CDR2 is YYREEE (reference sequence). With V trimmed by 5 bases and J by 7 bases, 14 bases remained unmatched. CDR3 residues: CASSLPGGEASEQYF. The CDR3 bases are TGTGCCAGCAGTCTTCCGGGGGGGGAGGCTTCTGAGCAGTACTTC.

The chain couples TRBV6-1 to TRBJ1-5; D perhaps matches TRBD1 (5 bases). Trimming took 6 bases from V and 5 from J, leaving 17 bases between them. The germline gives CDR1 MNHNS, CDR2 SASEGT. CDR3 length: 15 residues. The CDR3 here is CASSSGLGIDQPQHF. CDR3 DNA: TGTGCCAGCAGCTCGGGACTCGGGATTGATCAGCCCCAGCATTTT.

This rearrangement joins TRBV5-4 to TRBJ2-3, with TRBD2 matching 7 bases. The CDR3 length is 13 residues. CDR1 is SGHNT, CDR2 YYREEE, per germline (reference sequence). Losses at the gene ends were 3 bases for V and 10 bases for J; bases not matched to a gene: 8. CDR3 loop: CASSSPGTMSQYF. The CDR3, as DNA: TGTGCCAGCAGCTCACCCGGGACTATGTCGCAGTATTTT.

CDR3 sequence reads: CASSIRGGYGYTF. CDR3 coding DNA: TGTGCCAGCAGCATTCGCGGCGGCTATGGCTACACCTTC. This sequence joins TRBV28 and TRBJ1-2; D gene unclear. The CDR3 spans 13 residues. V gave up 6 bases and J gave up 4 bases, with 12 bases separating them. Germline values: CDR1 MDHEN, CDR2 SYDVKM.